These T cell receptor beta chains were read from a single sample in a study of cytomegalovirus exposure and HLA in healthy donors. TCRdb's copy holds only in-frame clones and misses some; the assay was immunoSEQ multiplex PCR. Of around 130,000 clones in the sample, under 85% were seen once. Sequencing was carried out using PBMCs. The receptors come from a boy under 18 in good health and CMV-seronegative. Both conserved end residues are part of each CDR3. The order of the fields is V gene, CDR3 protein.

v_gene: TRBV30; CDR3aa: CAWSGGGKETQYF
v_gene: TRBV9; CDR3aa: CASSVAVQGAYNEQFF
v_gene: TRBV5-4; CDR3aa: CASSSYRGQGGNEQFF
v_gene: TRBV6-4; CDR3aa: CAGGTDNEKLFF
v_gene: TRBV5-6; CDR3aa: CASSWTSENTEAFF
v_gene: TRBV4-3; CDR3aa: CASSQDASGGGRGDTQYF
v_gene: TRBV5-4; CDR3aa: CASSFKSGAYNEQFF
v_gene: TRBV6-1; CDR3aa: CASSLKDTDTQYF
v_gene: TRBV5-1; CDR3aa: CASNPTGTNYGYPF
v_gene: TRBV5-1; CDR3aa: CASSLVEGVNTEAFF
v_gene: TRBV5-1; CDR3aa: CASSFQQGLSWNTGELFF
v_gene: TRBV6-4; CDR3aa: CASNRDRGEGDQPQHF
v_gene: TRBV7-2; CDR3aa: CASSLSRGGVNTEAFF
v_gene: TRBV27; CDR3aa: CASSRGLAWYF
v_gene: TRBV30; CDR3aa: CAWSPGAGANVLTF
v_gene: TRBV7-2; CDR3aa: CASTFNPGEVGTNEKLFF
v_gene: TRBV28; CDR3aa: CASSYTTGTYGYTF
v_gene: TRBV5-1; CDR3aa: CASREAGTGNNEQFF
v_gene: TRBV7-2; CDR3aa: CASSLRENTGELFF
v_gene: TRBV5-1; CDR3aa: CASSNRVDTQYF
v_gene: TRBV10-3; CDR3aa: CATGALYNSPLHF
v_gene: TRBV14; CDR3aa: CASSQSRSGGYTF
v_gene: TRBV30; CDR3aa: CAGDRGLMYEQYF
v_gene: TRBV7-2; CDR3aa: CASSPFSGRAAYEQYF
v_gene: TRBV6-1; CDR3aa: CASSELGLAGEVEADTQYF
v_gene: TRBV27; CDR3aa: CASSRRGQASYEQYF
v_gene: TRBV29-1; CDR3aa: CSVVPPYRDSGNTIYF
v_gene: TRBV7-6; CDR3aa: CASSNVQGMNTEAFF